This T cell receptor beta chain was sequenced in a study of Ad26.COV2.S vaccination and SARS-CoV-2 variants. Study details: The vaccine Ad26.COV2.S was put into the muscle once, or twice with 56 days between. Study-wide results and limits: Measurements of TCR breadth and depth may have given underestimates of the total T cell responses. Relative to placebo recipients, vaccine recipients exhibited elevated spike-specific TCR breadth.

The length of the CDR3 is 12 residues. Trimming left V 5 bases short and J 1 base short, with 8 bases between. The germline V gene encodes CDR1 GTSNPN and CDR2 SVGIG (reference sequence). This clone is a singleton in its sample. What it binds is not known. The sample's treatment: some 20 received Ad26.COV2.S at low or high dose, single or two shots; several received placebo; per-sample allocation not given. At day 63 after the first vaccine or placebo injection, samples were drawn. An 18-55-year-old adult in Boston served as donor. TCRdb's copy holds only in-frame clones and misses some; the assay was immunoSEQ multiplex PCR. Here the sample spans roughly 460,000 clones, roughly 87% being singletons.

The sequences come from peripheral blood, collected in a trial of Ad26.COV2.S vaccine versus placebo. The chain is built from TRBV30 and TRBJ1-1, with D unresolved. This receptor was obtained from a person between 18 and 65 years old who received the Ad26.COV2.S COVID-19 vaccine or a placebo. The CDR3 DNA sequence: TGTGCCTGGGGACGGTCGAACACTGAAGCTTTCTTT. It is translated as CAWGRSNTEAFF.